Listed below are T cell receptor beta chains from one sample, sequenced in a study of shared clonotypes between healthy human individuals. The repertoire was sequenced with immunoSEQ multiplex PCR; TCRdb's copy has only in-frame clones and lacks some. The profile shows around 600,000 clones, around 97% of them singletons. Input material: naive CD4+ T cells sorted from blood. Receptors were obtained from a woman in her 30s in good health. Both conserved end residues are part of each CDR3. The D gene is left open where the match is weak. For some rows the clone size is stated as once, few or many, or as a class when expanded; others skip it.

D | size | J | V | DNA | CDR3
TRBD1 | - | TRBJ2-2 | TRBV5-1 | TGCGCCAGCAGCTCACCCGGGACAGGGGTTGTAACCGGGGAGCTGTTTTTT | CASSSPGTGVVTGELFF
TRBD2 | - | TRBJ2-4 | TRBV4-1 | TGCGCCAGCAGCCGATCGTTCGGGGCGGGAGTCGTGTACATTCAGTACTTC | CASSRSFGAGVVYIQYF
- | - | TRBJ2-5 | TRBV20-1 | TGCAGTGCTAGCAGGGTAGAGACCCAGTACTTC | CSASRVETQYF
TRBD2 | - | TRBJ2-1 | TRBV25-1 | TGTGCCAGCAGTGCCCACCACCGGGGGGGTGTGTATGAGCAGTTCTTC | CASSAHHRGGVYEQFF
- | - | TRBJ2-1 | TRBV28 | TGTGCCAGCAGTCTTGCCGCACTAGGAATCAATGAGCAGTTCTTC | CASSLAALGINEQFF
- | - | TRBJ2-7 | TRBV6-5 | TGTGCCAGCAGTTCCTTCTCCTACGAGCAGTACTTC | CASSSFSYEQYF
- | - | TRBJ1-2 | TRBV28 | TGTGCCAGCTCAAAGATTAGCTATGGCTACACCTTC | CASSKISYGYTF
- | - | TRBJ2-3 | TRBV5-1 | TGCGCCAGCAGCCCTGGGGGCAGGAGCACAGATACGCAGTATTTT | CASSPGGRSTDTQYF
- | - | TRBJ2-7 | TRBV28 | TGTGCCAGCAGTTTTCCGGGAAGCTGGAACGAGCAGTACTTC | CASSFPGSWNEQYF
- | - | TRBJ2-5 | TRBV5-1 | TGCGCCAGCAGCTTGGCCACTCAGCAAGAGACCCAGTACTTC | CASSLATQQETQYF
- | once | TRBJ1-1 | TRBV2 | TGTGCCAGTTATCGCGGACAACCTGGCGAGGCTTTCTTT | CASYRGQPGEAFF
- | - | TRBJ2-3 | TRBV10-3 | TGTGCCATCAAGGACGTGTTTAGCACAGATACGCAGTATTTT | CAIKDVFSTDTQYF
- | - | TRBJ2-7 | TRBV21-1 | TGTGCCAGCAGCAAAGCGGCTAGCGGCAACTACGAGCAGTACTTC | CASSKAASGNYEQYF
- | - | TRBJ2-3 | TRBV27 | TGTGCCAGCAGTTTACCCACAGGGAATTTCCGCCCAGATACGCAGTATTTT | CASSLPTGNFRPDTQYF
- | - | TRBJ2-2 | TRBV10-1 | TGCGCCAGCAGTAGATCGACCGGGGAGCTGTTTTTT | CASSRSTGELFF
- | - | TRBJ2-2 | TRBV5-1 | TGCGCCAGCAGCTTGGCTGGAGGGGGAACCGGGGAGCTGTTTTTT | CASSLAGGGTGELFF
- | - | TRBJ1-2 | TRBV28 | TGTGCCAGCAGTTTAAAGGCGGCAGGGGCTTACGGCTACACCTTC | CASSLKAAGAYGYTF
- | - | TRBJ2-6 | TRBV27 | TGTGCCAGCAGACCTCTCTCTGGGGCCAACGTCCTGACTTTC | CASRPLSGANVLTF
TRBD1 | - | TRBJ2-7 | TRBV5-1 | TGCGCCAGCACCGCCACCCAGCAGGGGGCCGAGCAGTACTTC | CASTATQQGAEQYF
- | - | TRBJ2-7 | TRBV28 | TGTGCCAGCAGCCCTATTCGGAGCGAGCAGTACTTC | CASSPIRSEQYF
TRBD1 | - | TRBJ1-3 | TRBV28 | TGTGCCAGCAGCCTCGGACAGGGGGCGGACACCATATATTTT | CASSLGQGADTIYF
- | - | TRBJ2-2 | TRBV6-1 | TGTGCCAGCTGTCCGCTGTGGGACACCGGGGAGCTGTTTTTT | CASCPLWDTGELFF
- | - | TRBJ2-3 | TRBV6-4 | TGTGCCAGCAGTGGACAGCTAGCCCCCCCAGATACGCAGTATTTT | CASSGQLAPPDTQYF
TRBD1 | - | TRBJ1-4 | TRBV19 | TGTGCCAGTAGTACCAGGACAGGGGTGCGGGAAAAACTGTTTTTT | CASSTRTGVREKLFF
- | - | TRBJ1-2 | TRBV5-6 | TGTGCCAGCACCCGGGAGCTCACGGGCTACACCTTC | CASTRELTGYTF
- | once | TRBJ1-2 | TRBV27 | TGTGCCAGCAGTCCTTCAGCGAGTTTACATCCTTACTATGGCTACACCTTC | CASSPSASLHPYYGYTF
- | - | TRBJ1-2 | TRBV14 | TGTGCCAGCAGCCCTCTTGGAGTAGCTAACTATGGCTACACCTTC | CASSPLGVANYGYTF
- | - | TRBJ2-2 | TRBV2 | TGTGCCAGCAGAGCTCCGGGTTCAGGGGTCACCGGGGAGCTGTTTTTT | CASRAPGSGVTGELFF
- | - | TRBJ2-3 | TRBV19 | TGTGCCAGTAGTAGTCTTGCAACTACAGATACGCAGTATTTT | CASSSLATTDTQYF
- | - | TRBJ2-7 | TRBV28 | TGTGCCAGCAGTTTATTGGACTACCGCTCCTACGAGCAGTACTTC | CASSLLDYRSYEQYF
- | - | TRBJ2-1 | TRBV7-9 | TGTGCCAGCAGCTTAGCGGGAGGACGATTCAATGAGCAGTTCTTC | CASSLAGGRFNEQFF
- | - | TRBJ1-1 | TRBV2 | TGTGCCAGCAGATGGGTATCCACTGAAGCTTTCTTT | CASRWVSTEAFF
TRBD1 | - | TRBJ2-7 | TRBV5-4 | TGTGCCAGCAGTCCCCAGGGGGTGAGCTACGAGCAGTACTTC | CASSPQGVSYEQYF
TRBD1 | - | TRBJ1-5 | TRBV19 | TGTGCCAGCAATGGTGGGACAGGAATAAAGAATCAGCCCCAGCATTTT | CASNGGTGIKNQPQHF
- | - | TRBJ1-1 | TRBV28 | TGTGCCAGCAGTGTATCAGGGGTCGGGGGCACTGAAGCTTTCTTT | CASSVSGVGGTEAFF
TRBD2 | - | TRBJ2-5 | TRBV5-1 | TGCGCCAGCAGCTTGGGAAAATTACTAGCGGACCAAGAGACCCAGTACTTC | CASSLGKLLADQETQYF
TRBD2 | - | TRBJ2-5 | TRBV15 | TGTGCCACCAGCAGAGGGGGACTAGCGGGAGGTGGCCAAGAGACCCAGTACTTC | CATSRGGLAGGGQETQYF
- | - | TRBJ2-7 | TRBV5-5 | TGTGCCAGCAGCTTGGAATGGGGGGAGCAGTACTTC | CASSLEWGEQYF
TRBD2 | - | TRBJ2-5 | TRBV10-2 | TGCGCCAGCAGTGAGGGGCAGGGAGGGATAGAGACCCAGTACTTC | CASSEGQGGIETQYF
TRBD2 | - | TRBJ2-7 | TRBV5-6 | TGTGCCAGCAGCTTGAAACTAGCGGGAGCCGAGCAGTACTTC | CASSLKLAGAEQYF
- | - | TRBJ2-7 | TRBV19 | TGTGCCAGTAGTATAGTGGGCAGGGAAAGGTCCTACGAGCAGTACTTC | CASSIVGRERSYEQYF
- | - | TRBJ1-5 | TRBV18 | TGTGCCAGCTCCCCAGGTAGCAATCAGCCCCAGCATTTT | CASSPGSNQPQHF